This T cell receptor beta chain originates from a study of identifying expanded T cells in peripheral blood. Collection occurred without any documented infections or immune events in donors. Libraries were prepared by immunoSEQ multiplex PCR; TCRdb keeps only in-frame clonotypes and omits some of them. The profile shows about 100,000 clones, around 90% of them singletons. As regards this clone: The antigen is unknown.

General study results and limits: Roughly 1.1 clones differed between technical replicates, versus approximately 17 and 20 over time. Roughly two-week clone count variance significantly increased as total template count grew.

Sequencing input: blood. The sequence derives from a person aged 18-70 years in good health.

In nucleotides, the CDR3 is TGTGCCAGCAGGGGAGCACAGGTGGAAAAACTGTTTTTT. Encoded protein: CASRGAQVEKLFF. J is TRBJ1-4 and V is TRBV6-1; perhaps TRBD1 as D (5 bases). From germline, CDR1 is MNHNS and CDR2 SASEGT. This CDR3 is 13 amino acids long. Trimming stripped 6 bases from V and 8 bases from J, with 13 bases between.